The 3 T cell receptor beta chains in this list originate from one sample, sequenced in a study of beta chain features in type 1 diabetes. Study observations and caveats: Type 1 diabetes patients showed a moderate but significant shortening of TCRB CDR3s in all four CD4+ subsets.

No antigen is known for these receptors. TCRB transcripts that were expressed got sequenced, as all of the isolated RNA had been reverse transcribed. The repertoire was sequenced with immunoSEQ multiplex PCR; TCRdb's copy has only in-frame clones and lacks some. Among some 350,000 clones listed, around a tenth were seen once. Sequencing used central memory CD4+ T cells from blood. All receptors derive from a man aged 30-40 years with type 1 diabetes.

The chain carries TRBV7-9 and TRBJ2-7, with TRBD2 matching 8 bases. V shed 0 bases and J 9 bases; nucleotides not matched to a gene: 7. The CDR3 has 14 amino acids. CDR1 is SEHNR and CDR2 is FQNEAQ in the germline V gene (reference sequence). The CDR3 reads CASSLAVAGSGQYF. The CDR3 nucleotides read TGTGCCAGCAGCTTAGCGGTAGCGGGATCGGGGCAGTACTTC.

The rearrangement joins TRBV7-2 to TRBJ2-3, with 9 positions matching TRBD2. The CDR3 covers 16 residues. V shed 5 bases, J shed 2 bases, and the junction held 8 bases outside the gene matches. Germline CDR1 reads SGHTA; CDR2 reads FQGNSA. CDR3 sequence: CASSQGLAGLTDTQYF. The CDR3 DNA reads TGTGCCAGCAGCCAGGGACTAGCTGGACTCACAGATACGCAGTATTTT.

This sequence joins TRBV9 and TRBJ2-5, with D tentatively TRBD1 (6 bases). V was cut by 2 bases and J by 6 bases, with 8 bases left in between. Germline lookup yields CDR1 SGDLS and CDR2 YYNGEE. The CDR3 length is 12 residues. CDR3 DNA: TGTGCCAGCAGCGTTCAGGGGCAGACCCAGTACTTC. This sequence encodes CASSVQGQTQYF.